This T cell receptor (beta chain) was observed in a study of blood T cell repertoires in COVID-19 (dated by TCRdb to the early 2020s). About the study as a whole: Samples from collaborators originated in the United States, Italy and Spain and spanned both the acute and convalescent phases of COVID-19. The material from the prospective study consisted of cDNA or gDNA derived from T cells, B-cell-depleted T cells, or PBMCs. The dataset comprised deeply sampled blood TCRbeta repertoires from subjects exposed to, actively infected with, or recovered from COVID-19. The repertoires were released in a freely available public database meant as a resource for research on the immune response to SARS-CoV-2. Samples were obtained from the ongoing ImmuneRACE study (first 160 participants) and from about 1,300 subjects provided by 6 global collaborators. The sample metadata nearly always contained a de-identified subject ID, COVID-19 status, age in years and sex. Where HLA class I and class II types were available, the types were taken from metadata supplied by the sample provider, not from assay-based typing. Overall study outcomes, separate from this receptor: How much clinical and demographic metadata was included differed by source and by participant, and the metadata was provided uncurated.

The immunoSEQ Assay, a bias-controlled multiplex PCR, was used to amplify TCRbeta CDR3 regions from genomic DNA. Concerning the study's data processing: The number of nucleated cells in each sample was estimated from the amplification of reference gene primers within the assay. To quantify the absolute abundance of each unique TCRbeta CDR3 rearrangement, sequence reads were collapsed and filtered. Productive Simpson clonality was computed per sample as the square root of Simpson's diversity index over productive rearrangements. In its TCRdb copy, this immuneACCESS table keeps in-frame sequences only and misses some clones. Where compared with another copy, unresolved V genes explain less than half of these, and the others have no known cause. From that table come the V and J calls and clone size; the DNA was used to work out D and trimming. This sample holds approximately 260,000 clones; about 85% were observed only once. The top ten hold just over 6.5% of the sample.

Participants in the prospective study were enrolled through a virtual design, were aged about 18 to 100 years, and lived in fewer than 30 United States geographic areas. In the prospective study, participants were assigned to cohorts based on the clinical history participants reported in a screening survey and a study questionnaire. A participant counted as exposed if, within 2 weeks of entering the study, that participant had been in contact with someone who had a PCR-confirmed or clinician-diagnosed COVID-19 case. Mobile phlebotomists in the prospective study collected whole blood, serum and a nasopharyngeal or oropharyngeal swab from every participant. Additional blood draws and questionnaires over an approximately 2-month period could optionally be provided by prospective study participants. Before DNA extraction, prospective study blood samples were shipped either frozen or at room temperature.

The CDR3 runs 17 amino acids, cysteine and phenylalanine included. The kept DNA is CDR3 alone, 51 bases in frame from the first base. About this clone itself: Its recognized antigen is unknown. No much larger clone exists at a distance of one base, and base qualities are not known.

Sequences were obtained from PBMCs or T cells enriched from blood (not recorded which). The sequence was collected from a woman aged 45-65 years who had been exposed to COVID-19. The sequence is built from TRBV21-1 and TRBJ2-6; the table's D call, TRBD2, was not checked against the DNA. TRBV21-1 is labeled a pseudogene. The bases are TGTGCCAGCAGCAAAGGTAGAGGGCAGGACGGGGCCAACGTCCTGACTTTC. Translation gives CASSKGRGQDGANVLTF.